This T cell receptor beta chain was sequenced for a study of CD8 T cell repertoires and HIV-1 epitope variants. This clone has more than one count but fewer than ten. Its specificity is not known. Trimming removed 6 bases from V and 2 bases from J; junction bases left unmatched: 12. Germline lookup yields CDR1 SNHLY and CDR2 FYNNEI. The CDR3 length is 17 residues. Produced via immunoSEQ multiplex PCR; TCRdb's table is partial and in-frame only. The sample records several thousand clones, less than 70% being singletons. This chain links TRBV2 with TRBJ2-1, with 8 positions matching TRBD1. The receptor comes from a male donor with HIV. The sequenced material came from cultured CD8+ T cells derived from PBMCs. This chain's CDR3 is CASSSIGQGATYNEQFF. In DNA form, the CDR3 reads TGTGCCAGCAGCTCCATCGGGCAGGGGGCCACCTACAATGAGCAGTTCTTC.